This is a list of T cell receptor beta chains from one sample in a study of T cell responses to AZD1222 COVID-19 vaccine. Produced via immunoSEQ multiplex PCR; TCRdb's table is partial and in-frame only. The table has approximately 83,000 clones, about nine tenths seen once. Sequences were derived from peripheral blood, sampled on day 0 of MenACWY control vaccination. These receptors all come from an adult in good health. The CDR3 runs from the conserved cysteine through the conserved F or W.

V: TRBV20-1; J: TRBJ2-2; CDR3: CSASYRGAVF
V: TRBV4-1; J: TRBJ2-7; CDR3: CASSLPGQPYKQYF
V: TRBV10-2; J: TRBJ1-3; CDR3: CASSDQISRENTIYF
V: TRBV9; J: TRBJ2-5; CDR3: CASSGLGTGLETQYF
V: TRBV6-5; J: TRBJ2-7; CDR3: CASRRMPTEQYF
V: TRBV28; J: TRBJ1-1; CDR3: CASSPGGGAGTWTEAFF
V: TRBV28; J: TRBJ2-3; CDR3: CASSGNRQGRTNTDTQYF
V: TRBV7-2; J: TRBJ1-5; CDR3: CASSLGVQPQHF
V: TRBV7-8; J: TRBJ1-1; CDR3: CASSFRGNTEAFF
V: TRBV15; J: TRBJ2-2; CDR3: CATSRLGLALTGELFF
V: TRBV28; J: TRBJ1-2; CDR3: CASSLLQGDVYGYTF
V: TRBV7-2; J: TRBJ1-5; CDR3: CASSLVGQQPQHF
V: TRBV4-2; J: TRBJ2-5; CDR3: CASSQEWEETQYF
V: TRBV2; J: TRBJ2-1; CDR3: CASGEDRSSYNEQFF
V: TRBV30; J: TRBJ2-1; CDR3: CAWRTGAGGRNEQFF
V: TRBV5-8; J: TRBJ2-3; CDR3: CASSLGPGDTQYF
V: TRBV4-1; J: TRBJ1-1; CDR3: CASSQAPGTANTEAFF
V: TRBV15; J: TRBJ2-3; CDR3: CATSRDVWDPDTQYF
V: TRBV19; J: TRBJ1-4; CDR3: CASSLQGGEKLFF
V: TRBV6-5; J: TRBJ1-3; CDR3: CATWNRDSAGNTIYF
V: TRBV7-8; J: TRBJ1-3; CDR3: CASSTRPFSGNTIYF
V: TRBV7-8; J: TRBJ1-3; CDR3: CASSPMDGWGTIYF
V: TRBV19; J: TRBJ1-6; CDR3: CASSTGTRGSPLHF
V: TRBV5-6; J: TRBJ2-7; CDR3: CASTRLLGVYEQYF
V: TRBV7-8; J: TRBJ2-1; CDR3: CASSLAGGATRRNEQFF
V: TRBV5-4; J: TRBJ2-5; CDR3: CASSSGARPGEETQYF
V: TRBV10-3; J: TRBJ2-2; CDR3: CAISGGLLGPGELFF
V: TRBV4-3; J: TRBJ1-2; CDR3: CASSQQGKGGYTF
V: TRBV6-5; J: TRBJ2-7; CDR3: CASTLIGLYSYEQYF
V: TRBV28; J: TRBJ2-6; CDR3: CASRRDRGSGANVLTF
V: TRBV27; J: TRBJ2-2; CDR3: CASSYKNTGELFF